This TCR beta chain stems from a study of cytomegalovirus exposure and HLA in healthy donors (TCRdb year 2017). For the study in its entirety: In an earlier analysis of roughly 590 of the donors, 276 Gb of sequence data and approximately 100 million unique TCR beta sequences from roughly 190 million T cells were reported. An early release that covered 640 HLA-typed donors contained around 300 gigabases of sequencing data and around 80 million unique TCR sequences. The genetic ancestry cluster associated with self-reported Caucasian donors included 80% to 90% of the roughly 410 genotyped donors. The study aimed to test whether signatures of past pathogen exposure could be identified by cataloging public T cell receptors. The study used immunosequencing to profile the T cell repertoires of some 600 subjects and linked those repertoires to cytomegalovirus serostatus. Besides the first cohort of approximately 710 subjects, a separate validation cohort made up of 90 to 150 different subjects was used. High-throughput TCR immunosequencing, statistical association of individual TCRs with disease status, and machine learning were combined to predict cytomegalovirus infection status. A later analysis re-analyzed previously published TCR beta repertoires from 660 or so donors and added high-resolution HLA genotyping to study TCR occurrence patterns. The later analysis used no new phenotypic data to find candidate immune exposures, relying instead on TCR beta sequences and their occurrence across donors. In an earlier analysis of 587 of the donors, high-throughput TCR beta sequencing was used to judge whether each TCR beta V gene segment behaved as functional or pseudogenic. Donor age, sex, ethnicity and CMV serostatus were compiled together with the repertoire data. Genome-wide SNP genotypes for about 65% of the 666 donors were used in a later genetic analysis, which treated that subset as a discovery cohort. Every repertoire in the discovery cohort had been generated on one and the same sequencing platform. Class I and class II HLA loci were covered by the typing at four-digit resolution. The number of typed donors differed by locus: 629-630 for A, B, C, DRB1 and DQB1; approximately 520 for DQA1; approximately 610 for DPA1; and about 470 for DPB1. Four or five DR-DQ haplotypes were treated as single units for association and clustering because of strong linkage in the cohort. Across under 500 genotyped donors of the cohort, an average of about 250,000 unique TCR beta nucleotide sequences per donor were sequenced, and about a sixth of those sequences were non-productive.

Library generation was performed with the immunoSEQ multiplex PCR assay. For the multiplex PCR, a mixture combining 60 forward primers for TCR Vbeta segments and 13 reverse primers for TCR Jbeta segments was used. The CDR3 region of rearranged TCR beta genes was amplified from genomic DNA by a multiplex PCR assay. The amplified TCR beta libraries were sequenced on the Illumina HiSeq System as 87-base-pair reads. On the authors' methods: In a later analysis, around 80 million unique TCR beta chains were counted across the approximately 620 repertoires, and roughly 10 million of these chains were shared by at least two donors. Raw reads were error-corrected and collapsed into unique sequences by a nearest-neighbor algorithm in which closely related sequences were merged to remove PCR and sequencing errors. CDR3 sequences were aligned to IMGT reference sequences to assign V, D and J gene segments. Each retained sequence needed at least a six-nucleotide match to both a V gene segment and a J gene segment. A rearrangement counted as productive if the CDR3 had no stop codons and remained in frame with V and J, and every other rearrangement counted as non-productive. CDR3 was defined according to IMGT convention as the region running from the second conserved V-encoded cysteine to the conserved J-encoded phenylalanine. The earlier analysis of about 530 of the donors excluded any sequence lacking an unambiguous match to a single V gene segment. An earlier analysis of some 500 of the donors classified V segments as functional when productive rearrangements were above 56.7% and as segregating when the standard deviation between donors was above 5%. To diagnose cytomegalovirus status from the catalog of TCR beta chain sequences, a statistical classification framework was built. In a later analysis, TCR nucleotide sequences were compared against IMGT/GENE-DB human TR gene sequences so that V and J genes could be assigned. In a later analysis, CDR3 sequences and most-parsimonious VDJ recombination scenarios were assigned using the TCRdist pipeline. A later analysis defined each TCR beta chain by its CDR3 amino acid sequence plus V-gene family, and excluded reads lacking a unique V-gene family. As a way to deal with suspected cross-contamination and a sequencing artifact, a later analysis dropped approximately 570 nucleotide sequences that were highly shared and had low generation probability. For each public chain, a later analysis derived a clonal expansion index from normalized ranks of inferred template counts within each repertoire. In a later analysis, generation probabilities were computed with a VDJ recombination model fitted to out-of-frame rearrangements, and the resulting probabilities were checked against IGoR. In a later analysis, TCR-TCR, TCR-HLA and TCR-CMV co-occurrence was scored with hypergeometric tests, and a repertoire-size bias correction was applied to TCR pairs. A later analysis estimated false discovery rates by permuting HLA or CMV assignments 20 times. In a later analysis, co-occurring TCRs were grouped using DBSCAN, and TCRdist sequence similarity was added for clustering within HLA-allele-positive subsets. Repertoires with fewer than 30,000 or more than 120,000 public chains, plus five repertoires with anomalous nucleotide sharing, were excluded from co-occurrence clustering. Entries here come from immuneACCESS through TCRdb and include only in-frame sequences with V and J called. Some clones fail to appear in such tables; in the studies checked, an unresolved V gene covers under half of the shortfall, and the cause of the remainder is unknown. V and J calls and clone size are given by that table; D and trimming were obtained from the DNA. The table for this sample records roughly 60,000 clones. The ten largest clones represent about 3.6% of the sample.

The CDR3 runs 14 amino acids, cysteine and phenylalanine included. Only the CDR3 part of the read is kept: 42 bases, read in frame from the first base. Based on the germline V gene, the CDR1 and CDR2 sequences are SGHAT and FQNNGV. The cohort comprised several hundred healthy bone marrow donors. All cohort members were sampled while nominally healthy, although unrecorded immune exposures were likely present. The donor tested CMV seronegative, placing the donor among the 300 to 450 seronegative members of the cohort. Every donor gave a peripheral blood sample, and the peripheral blood mononuclear cells from that sample were used for TCR beta sequencing. Genomic DNA extraction from the blood cell samples was performed with the Qiagen DNeasy Blood Extraction Kit. About this clone: No antigen is known for it. At one of its ends the junction is not consistent with the germline gene, which may arise from a read error.

Paper-wide results and their limitations: In the study, some 180 TCR beta chains were listed as associated with cytomegalovirus. A cluster of highly shared sequence variants was judged likely to represent a technical artifact of the sequencing pipeline. A later analysis associated 15,000 or so TCR beta sequences with specific HLA alleles at a false discovery rate of 0.05. In a later analysis, the rate of TCR association differed among HLA loci, with DRB1 alleles having the most associated TCRs and HLA-C alleles having the fewest. Because the 87-base-pair reads could not distinguish some IMGT-functional V segments, including TRBV6-2 and TRBV6-3, those segments were excluded. Because counts were too low, some 16 rarely observed V segments, including chromosome 9 orphons, were excluded from the earlier analysis of 587 of the donors. For the cohort, immune exposure information was limited to CMV serostatus. The presence/absence analyses assumed that sequencing depth was roughly uniform across donors, and that assumption may not be true. A later analysis reported that several top co-occurrence clusters appeared linked to parvovirus B19, influenza, CMV and Epstein-Barr virus. When HLA alleles, especially DR and DQ, strongly co-occurred, TCR associations were difficult to assign to individual alleles. According to the authors, the approach could potentially be generalized to other disease states and immunological phenotypes. The classifier was reported to diagnose cytomegalovirus status with high specificity and sensitivity in both the original and validation cohorts. Correlated functional status among segregating V segments might be attributable to linkage disequilibrium, but an unknown experimental factor could not be ruled out. In an earlier analysis of 500 to 650 of the donors, most TCR beta V segments appeared in productive rearrangements about 87% or about 30% of the time, broadly matching IMGT annotations. Because HLA typing was missing for some donors at each locus, association tests included only the typed subset. In a later analysis, HLA-associated TCR beta chains were found to be more clonally expanded and to have lower generation probabilities than equally common non-associated chains. A later genetic analysis reported fewer N-insertions in productive TCRs among donors in an Asian-associated ancestry cluster than the approximately 700-donor mean. A further reported finding was that TCR beta sequences accurately predicted the HLA-A and HLA-B alleles for most subjects in the first cohort. The cohort was sequenced for TCR beta chains only, and without alpha or paired-chain data the features that could be detected were limited. A later genetic analysis associated a missense DCLRE1C variant with V-gene and J-gene trimming of TCR beta chains, and an independent cohort replicated the association. In vitro tests confirmed that three of the cytomegalovirus-associated TCR beta chains recognize cytomegalovirus antigens. While some public TCRs were present in many individuals, most TCR sequences turned up only very rarely across donors. According to a later analysis, most CMV-associated TCR beta chains appeared to be HLA-restricted, and the HLA associations seemed to be driven largely by CMV exposure.

This sequence was found in a woman aged 18 to 35 in good health and CMV-seronegative. The V and J segments used are TRBV11-2 and TRBJ2-7; too little of a D gene remains to name it. Sequencing input: PBMCs. CDR3 loop: CASTLSYRTYEQYF. The DNA reads as follows: TGTGCCAGCACCTTATCGTACAGAACCTACGAGCAGTACTTC.